This T cell receptor (beta chain) was obtained from a study of blood T cell repertoires in COVID-19. Trimming removed 0 bases from V and 4 bases from J, with 4 bases in between. CDR3 length equals 13 residues. Assay used: immunoSEQ multiplex PCR; TCRdb lists only in-frame clones, some missing. Of around 100,000 clones listed, approximately 93% are singletons. This sequence joins TRBV12-3 or TRBV12-4 and TRBJ1-5; D uncertain. This sequence was found in a man in his forties or fifties with active COVID-19. The specimen sequenced was peripheral blood. The CDR3 here is CASSLAQNQPQHF. The CDR3 nucleotides read TGTGCCAGCAGTTTAGCTCAAAATCAGCCCCAGCATTTT.